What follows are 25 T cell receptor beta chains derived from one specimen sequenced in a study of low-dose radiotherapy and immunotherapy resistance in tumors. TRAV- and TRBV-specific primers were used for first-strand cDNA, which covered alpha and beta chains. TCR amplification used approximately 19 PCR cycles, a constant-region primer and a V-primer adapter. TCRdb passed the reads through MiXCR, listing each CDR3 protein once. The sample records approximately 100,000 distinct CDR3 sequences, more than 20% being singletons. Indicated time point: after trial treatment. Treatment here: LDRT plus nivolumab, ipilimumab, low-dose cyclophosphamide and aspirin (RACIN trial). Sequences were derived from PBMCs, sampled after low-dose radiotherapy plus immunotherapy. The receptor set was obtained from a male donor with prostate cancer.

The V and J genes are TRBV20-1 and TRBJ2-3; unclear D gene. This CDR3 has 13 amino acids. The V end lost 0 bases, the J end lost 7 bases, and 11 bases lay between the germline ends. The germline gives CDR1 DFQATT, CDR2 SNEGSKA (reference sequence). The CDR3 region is CSARDARDHTQYF. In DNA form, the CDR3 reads TGCAGTGCTAGAGACGCCCGAGACCATACGCAGTATTTT.

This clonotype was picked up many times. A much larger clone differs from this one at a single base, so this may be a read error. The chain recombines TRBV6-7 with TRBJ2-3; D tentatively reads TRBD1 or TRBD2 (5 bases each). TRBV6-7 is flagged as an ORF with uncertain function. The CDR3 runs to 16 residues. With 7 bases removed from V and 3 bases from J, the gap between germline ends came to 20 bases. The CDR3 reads CASKTDTWDPTDTQYF. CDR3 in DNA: TGTGCCAGCAAAACCGACACCTGGGACCCAACAGATACGCAGTATTTT.

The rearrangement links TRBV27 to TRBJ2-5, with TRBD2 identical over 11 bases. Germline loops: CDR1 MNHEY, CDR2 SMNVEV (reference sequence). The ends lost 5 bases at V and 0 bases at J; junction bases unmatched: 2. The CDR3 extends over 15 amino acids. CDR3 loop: CASSPLAGDQETQYF. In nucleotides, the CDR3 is TGTGCCAGCAGTCCACTAGCGGGAGACCAAGAGACCCAGTACTTC.

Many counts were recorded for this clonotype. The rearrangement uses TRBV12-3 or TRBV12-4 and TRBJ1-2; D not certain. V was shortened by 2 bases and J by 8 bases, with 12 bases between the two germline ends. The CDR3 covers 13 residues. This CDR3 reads CASSLWAGGGYTF. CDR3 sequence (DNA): TGTGCCAGCAGTTTATGGGCCGGAGGAGGCTACACCTTC.

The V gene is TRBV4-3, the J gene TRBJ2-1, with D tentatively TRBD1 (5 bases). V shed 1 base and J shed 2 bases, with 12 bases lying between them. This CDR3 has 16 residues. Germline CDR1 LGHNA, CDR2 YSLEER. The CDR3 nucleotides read TGCGCCAGCAGCCAAGGGGCAGGGCTCGCCTACAATGAGCAGTTCTTC. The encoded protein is CASSQGAGLAYNEQFF.

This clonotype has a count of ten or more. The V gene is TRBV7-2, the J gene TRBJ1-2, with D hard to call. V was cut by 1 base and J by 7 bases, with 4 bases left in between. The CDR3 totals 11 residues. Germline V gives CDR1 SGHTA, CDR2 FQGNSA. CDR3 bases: TGTGCCAGCAGCTTAGGACGTGGCTACACCTTC. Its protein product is CASSLGRGYTF.

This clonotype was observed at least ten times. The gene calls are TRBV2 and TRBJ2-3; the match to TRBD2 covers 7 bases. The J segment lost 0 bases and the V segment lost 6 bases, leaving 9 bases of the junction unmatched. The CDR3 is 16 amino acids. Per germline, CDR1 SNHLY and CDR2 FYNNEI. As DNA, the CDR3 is TGTGCCAGCAGGGATTATAGCGGGCGAAGCACAGATACGCAGTATTTT. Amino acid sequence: CASRDYSGRSTDTQYF.

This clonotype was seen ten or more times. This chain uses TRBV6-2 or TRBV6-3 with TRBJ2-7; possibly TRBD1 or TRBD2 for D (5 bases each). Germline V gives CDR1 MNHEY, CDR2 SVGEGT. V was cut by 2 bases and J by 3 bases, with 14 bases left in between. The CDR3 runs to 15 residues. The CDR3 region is CASSYGEEGNYEQYF. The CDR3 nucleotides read TGTGCCAGCAGTTACGGGGAAGAGGGGAACTACGAGCAGTACTTC.

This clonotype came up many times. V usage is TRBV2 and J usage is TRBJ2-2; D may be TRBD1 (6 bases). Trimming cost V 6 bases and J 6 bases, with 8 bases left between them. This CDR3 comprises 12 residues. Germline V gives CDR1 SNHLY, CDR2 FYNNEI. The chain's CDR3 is CASRGASGELFF. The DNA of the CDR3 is TGTGCCAGCAGGGGGGCTTCCGGGGAGCTGTTTTTT.

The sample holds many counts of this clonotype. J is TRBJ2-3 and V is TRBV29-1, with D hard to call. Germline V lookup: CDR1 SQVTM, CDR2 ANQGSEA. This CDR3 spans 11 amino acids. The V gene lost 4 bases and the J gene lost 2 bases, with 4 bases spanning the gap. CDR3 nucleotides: TGCAGCGTTGTCCCCACAGATACGCAGTATTTT. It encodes CSVVPTDTQYF.

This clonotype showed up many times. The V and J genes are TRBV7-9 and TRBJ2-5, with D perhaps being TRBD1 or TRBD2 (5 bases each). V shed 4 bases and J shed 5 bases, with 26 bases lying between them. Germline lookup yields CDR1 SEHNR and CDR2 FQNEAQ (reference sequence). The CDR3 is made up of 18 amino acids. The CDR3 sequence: CASSYRRAGPFSRETQYF. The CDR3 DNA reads TGTGCCAGCAGCTACCGGCGGGCAGGGCCTTTCTCACGGGAGACCCAGTACTTC. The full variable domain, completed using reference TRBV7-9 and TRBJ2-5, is DTGVSQNPRHKITKRGQNVTFRCDPISEHNRLYWYRQTLGQGPEFLTYFQNEAQLEKSRLLSDRFSAERPKGSFSTLEIQRTEQGDSAMYLCASSYRRAGPFSRETQYFGPGTRLLVL.

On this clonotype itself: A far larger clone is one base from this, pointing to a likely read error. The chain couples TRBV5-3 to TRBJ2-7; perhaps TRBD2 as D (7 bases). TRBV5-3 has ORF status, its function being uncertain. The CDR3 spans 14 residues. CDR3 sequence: CASSLVAGAGDQYF. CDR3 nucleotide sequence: TGTGCCAGCAGCTTGGTGGCGGGGGCAGGCGACCAGTACTTC.

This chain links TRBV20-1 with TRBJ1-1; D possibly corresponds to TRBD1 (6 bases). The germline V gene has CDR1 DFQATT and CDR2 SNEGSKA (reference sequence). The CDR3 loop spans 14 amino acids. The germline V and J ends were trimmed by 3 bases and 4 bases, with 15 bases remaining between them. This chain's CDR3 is CSASYRVVGTEAFF. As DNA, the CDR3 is TGCAGTGCTAGCTACAGGGTCGTCGGCACTGAAGCTTTCTTT.

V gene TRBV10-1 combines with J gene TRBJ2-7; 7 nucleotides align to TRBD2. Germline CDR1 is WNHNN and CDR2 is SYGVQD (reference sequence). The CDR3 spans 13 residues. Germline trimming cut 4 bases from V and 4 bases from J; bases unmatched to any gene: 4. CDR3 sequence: CASSGSGTYEQYF. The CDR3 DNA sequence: TGCGCCAGCAGTGGCAGCGGGACTTACGAGCAGTACTTC.

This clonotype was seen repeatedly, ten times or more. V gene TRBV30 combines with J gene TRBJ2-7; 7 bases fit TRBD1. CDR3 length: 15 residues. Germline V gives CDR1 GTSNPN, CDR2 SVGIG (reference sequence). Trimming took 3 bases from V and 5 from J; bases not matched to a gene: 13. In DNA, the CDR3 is TGTGCCTGGAGGCCCACGACAGGGATCGGTAACGAGCAGTACTTC. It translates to CAWRPTTGIGNEQYF.

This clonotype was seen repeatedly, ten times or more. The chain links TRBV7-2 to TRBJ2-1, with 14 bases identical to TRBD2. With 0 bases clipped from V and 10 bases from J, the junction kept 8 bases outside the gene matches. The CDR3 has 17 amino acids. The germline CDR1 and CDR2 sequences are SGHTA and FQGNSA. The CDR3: CASSLARLAGGPREQFF. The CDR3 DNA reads TGTGCCAGCAGCTTAGCCCGACTAGCGGGGGGGCCCCGGGAGCAGTTCTTC.

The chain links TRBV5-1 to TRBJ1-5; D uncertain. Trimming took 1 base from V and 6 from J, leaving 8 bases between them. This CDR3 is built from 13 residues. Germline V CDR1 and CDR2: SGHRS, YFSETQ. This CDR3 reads CASSLNPGQPQHF. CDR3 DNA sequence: TGCGCCAGCAGCTTGAATCCTGGTCAGCCCCAGCATTTT.

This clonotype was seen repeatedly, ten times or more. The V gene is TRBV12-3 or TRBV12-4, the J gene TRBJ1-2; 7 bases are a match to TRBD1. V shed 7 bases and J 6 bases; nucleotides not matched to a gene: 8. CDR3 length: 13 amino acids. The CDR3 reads CASNPWTGDGYTF. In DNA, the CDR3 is TGTGCCAGCAACCCCTGGACAGGCGATGGCTACACCTTC.

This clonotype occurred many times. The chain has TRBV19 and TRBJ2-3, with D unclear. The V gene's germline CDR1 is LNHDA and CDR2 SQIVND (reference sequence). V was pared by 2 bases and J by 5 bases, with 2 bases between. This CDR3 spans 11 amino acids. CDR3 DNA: TGTGCCAGTAGTATACGAGATACGCAGTATTTT. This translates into CASSIRDTQYF.

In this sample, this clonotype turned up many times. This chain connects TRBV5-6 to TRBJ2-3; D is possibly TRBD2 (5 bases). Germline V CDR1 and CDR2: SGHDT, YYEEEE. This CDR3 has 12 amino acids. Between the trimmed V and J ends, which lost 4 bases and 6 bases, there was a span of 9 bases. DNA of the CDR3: TGTGCCAGCAGCGGCGGCGGGGATACGCAGTATTTT. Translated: CASSGGGDTQYF. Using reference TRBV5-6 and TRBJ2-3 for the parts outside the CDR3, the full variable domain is DAGVTQSPTHLIKTRGQQVTLRCSPKSGHDTVSWYQQALGQGPQFIFQYYEEEERQRGNFPDRFSGHQFPNYSSELNVNALLLGDSALYLCASSGGGDTQYFGPGTRLTVL.

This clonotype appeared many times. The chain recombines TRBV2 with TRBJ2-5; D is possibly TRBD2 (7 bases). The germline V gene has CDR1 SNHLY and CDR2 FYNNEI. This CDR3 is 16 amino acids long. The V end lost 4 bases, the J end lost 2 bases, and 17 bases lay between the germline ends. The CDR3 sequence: CASSAAVAGAQETQYF. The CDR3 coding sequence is TGTGCCAGCAGTGCCGCGGTTGCGGGGGCACAAGAGACCCAGTACTTC.

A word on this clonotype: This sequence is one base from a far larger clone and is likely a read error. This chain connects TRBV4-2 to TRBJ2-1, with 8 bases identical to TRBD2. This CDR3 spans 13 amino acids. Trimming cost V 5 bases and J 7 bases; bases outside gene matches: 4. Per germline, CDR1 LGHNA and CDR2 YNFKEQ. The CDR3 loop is CASSGTRVNEQFF. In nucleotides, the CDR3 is TGTGCCAGCAGCGGGACTAGAGTAAATGAGCAGTTCTTC.

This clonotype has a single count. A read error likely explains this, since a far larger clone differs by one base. The CDR3 DNA reads as TGTGCCAGCAGTATGACTAGCCTCTACGAGCAGTACTTC. Residues: CASSMTSLYEQYF. The chain links TRBV5-3 to TRBJ2-7, with 7 bases lining up with TRBD2. TRBV5-3 counts as an open reading frame of uncertain function. The CDR3 length is 13 residues. J gave up 3 bases and V 8 bases, and 8 bases lay outside the gene matches.

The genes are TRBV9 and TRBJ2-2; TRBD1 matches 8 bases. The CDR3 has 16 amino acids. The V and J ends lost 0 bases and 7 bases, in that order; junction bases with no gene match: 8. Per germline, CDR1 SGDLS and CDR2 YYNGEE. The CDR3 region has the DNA TGTGCCAGCAGCGTAGCTACAGGGGGGAGTTTCGGGGAGCTGTTTTTT. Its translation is CASSVATGGSFGELFF.

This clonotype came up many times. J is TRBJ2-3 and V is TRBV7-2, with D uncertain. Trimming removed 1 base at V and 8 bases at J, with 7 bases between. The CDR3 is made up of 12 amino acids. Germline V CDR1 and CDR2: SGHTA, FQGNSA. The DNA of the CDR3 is TGTGCCAGCAGCTTAGGGGGAATTACGCAGTATTTT. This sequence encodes CASSLGGITQYF.